These 10 T cell receptor beta chains share one sample of origin, sequenced in a study of blood T cells in healthy people across ages. PCR was performed a second time for about 7 to 12 cycles using a sample-barcoded 5' primer and a J-beta primer mix. TCRdb called the 5' RACE reads again in MiXCR, with one record for every CDR3 protein. Among roughly 550,000 distinct CDR3 sequences listed, 24% were seen once. Another study also made use of these data, one on T cells of mothers and their children.

The specimen was blood. The origin of the receptors is a boy younger than 18 in good health.

This clonotype was recorded at least ten times. The rearrangement links TRBV7-9 to TRBJ1-1; 7 positions match TRBD1. V was pared by 0 bases and J by 2 bases, with 0 bases of the junction left unmatched. The CDR3 has 14 residues. CDR1 and CDR2 (germline): SEHNR, FQNEAQ (reference sequence). The CDR3 is CASSLAGGNTEAFF. In DNA, the CDR3 is TGTGCCAGCAGCTTAGCAGGGGGCAACACTGAAGCTTTCTTT.

This clonotype was recorded a few times. V is TRBV4-1 and J is TRBJ2-2; 8 bases are a match to TRBD2. CDR3 length equals 17 residues. From germline, CDR1 is MGHRA and CDR2 YSYEKL. The V gene end was trimmed by 5 bases and the J gene end by 4 bases; junction bases not matched to a gene: 12. The CDR3 nucleotides read TGCGCCAGCAGCTCCTCCTTCGGGACTAGAATCACCGGGGAGCTGTTTTTT. This codes for CASSSSFGTRITGELFF.

This clonotype has more than one count but fewer than ten. The genes are TRBV6-6 and TRBJ2-7, with D perhaps being TRBD1 or TRBD2 (5 bases each). CDR1 is MNHNY, CDR2 SVGAGI, per germline (reference sequence). The ends were cut back, 2 bases at V and 2 bases at J, with 16 bases in the middle. There are 16 residues in the CDR3. CDR3 amino acids: CASSYQAGTVTYEQYF. CDR3 nucleotide sequence: TGTGCCAGCAGTTACCAGGCCGGGACGGTCACCTACGAGCAGTACTTC.

This clonotype was counted between two and nine times. The CDR3 spells CASSYSRQGNGEQFF. As DNA, the CDR3 is TGTGCCAGCAGTTACTCGAGACAGGGAAACGGTGAGCAGTTCTTC. The gene calls are TRBV6-5 and TRBJ2-1, with 7 bases that match TRBD1. The V segment lost 0 bases and the J segment 9 bases; nucleotides outside the gene matches: 8. The CDR3 loop spans 15 amino acids. From germline, CDR1 is MNHEY and CDR2 SVGAGI.

The sample holds a few counts of this clonotype. The chain recombines TRBV20-1 with TRBJ2-1, with D possibly matching TRBD1 (6 bases). Germline CDR1 is DFQATT and CDR2 is SNEGSKA (reference sequence). The CDR3 has 15 amino acids. V dropped 0 bases and J dropped 7 bases, with 16 bases sitting between them. The CDR3, as DNA: TGCAGTGCTAGAGATAACCCAGGGACAAGGAATGAGCAGTTCTTC. Translating gives CSARDNPGTRNEQFF.

The J gene is TRBJ2-3, the V gene TRBV28; no clear D. The CDR3 totals 13 residues. The ends were cut back, 3 bases at V and 4 bases at J, with 8 bases in the middle. Germline V gene lookup returns CDR1 MDHEN and CDR2 SYDVKM. CDR3 in DNA: TGTGCCAGCAGTTTTCGCATAGCAGATACGCAGTATTTT. Protein product: CASSFRIADTQYF.

This clonotype came up a few times. The rearrangement links TRBV10-3 to TRBJ2-7; no clear D. Trimming removed 6 bases at V and 0 bases at J, with 12 bases between. The CDR3 contains 14 residues. The germline V gene has CDR1 ENHRY and CDR2 SYGVKD. In DNA form, the CDR3 reads TGTGCCATCAGCCTTCGGCGCGTCTCCTACGAGCAGTACTTC. Protein sequence: CAISLRRVSYEQYF.

This clonotype was found once. The V and J genes are TRBV20-1 and TRBJ2-7, with D possibly matching TRBD2 (7 bases). This CDR3 comprises 12 residues. Looked up from germline, CDR1 is DFQATT and CDR2 is SNEGSKA (reference sequence). V dropped 5 bases and J dropped 5 bases, with 13 bases sitting between them. The CDR3 nucleotides read TGCAGTGCTCCACAGGGAGGGGACGAGCAGTACTTC. It yields the protein CSAPQGGDEQYF.

The J gene is TRBJ2-3, the V gene TRBV4-2, with D uncertain. Trimming pared 0 bases from V and 6 bases from J, leaving 10 bases between. The CDR3 length is 14 residues. Germline lookup yields CDR1 LGHNA and CDR2 YNFKEQ. The CDR3 coding sequence is TGTGCCAGCAGCCAAGAATCCGTGTCGGATACGCAGTATTTT. Protein: CASSQESVSDTQYF.

The rearrangement links TRBV12-3 or TRBV12-4 to TRBJ2-5; no clear D. This CDR3 spans 14 amino acids. Trimming cost V 7 bases and J 1 base, with 13 bases left between them. The CDR3 DNA follows: TGTGCCAGCACCTTTCGGGCTAGCCAAGAGACCCAGTACTTC. This gives the protein CASTFRASQETQYF.